These 20 T cell receptor beta chains were sequenced from one sample in a study of CD8 T cells in Susac syndrome. After extraction with the RNeasy kit, roughly 0.45 to 1 ug of the RNA was reverse transcribed using random hexamers. TCRdb ran MiXCR on the immunoSEQ multiplex PCR reads and lists one entry per CDR3 protein. The data show hundreds of thousands of distinct CDR3 sequences, with roughly 95% seen just once and around 0.1% held by the top ten. What was sequenced was CD4+ T cells from PBMCs. The receptors were sampled from a human donor with Susac syndrome.

The V call is TRBV14, the J call TRBJ1-2, with D unresolved. Germline V gene sequence: CDR1 SGHDN, CDR2 FVKESK. Trimming shortened V by 0 bases and J by 4 bases, and 12 bases separated the two germline ends. The length of the CDR3 is 15 residues. CDR3 nucleotides: TGTGCCAGCAGCCAAGATTACGGGTTAGGCTATGGCTACACCTTC. Protein: CASSQDYGLGYGYTF.

The chain is built from TRBV20-1 and TRBJ1-1, with no clear D. The V and J ends lost 3 bases and 7 bases respectively, with 9 bases between them. Germline CDR1 DFQATT, CDR2 SNEGSKA (reference sequence). The CDR3 runs 11 residues. The chain's CDR3 is CSASFTDEAFF. CDR3 sequence (DNA): TGCAGTGCTAGCTTCACAGATGAAGCTTTCTTT.

This chain connects TRBV15 to TRBJ2-1; D ambiguous. V lost 0 bases, J lost 2 bases, and 23 bases lay in between. Germline V gene lookup returns CDR1 LNHNV and CDR2 YYDKDF (reference sequence). The CDR3 totals 20 residues. The DNA of the CDR3 is TGTGCCACCAGCAGAGATCGAGGCGCGGTTGGTCCAGGTCCCTACAATGAGCAGTTCTTC. This codes for CATSRDRGAVGPGPYNEQFF.

Of note for this clonotype: Germline and junction disagree at one end, which may indicate a read error. The chain combines TRBV28 with TRBJ1-5; a possible D gene is TRBD1 (6 bases). From germline, CDR1 is MDHEN and CDR2 SYDVKM. The length of the CDR3 is 11 residues. The DNA for the CDR3 is TGTGCCAGCAGTTTAGGACAGAAGGTCCTTTTT. Translating it yields CASSLGQKVLF.

This clonotype was observed a handful of times. This rearrangement joins TRBV29-1 to TRBJ2-7; D possibly corresponds to TRBD1 (5 bases). Germline V CDR1 and CDR2: SQVTM, ANQGSEA. V was pared by 2 bases and J by 1 base, with 6 bases between. The CDR3 totals 12 residues. CDR3: CSVEQGSYEQYF. CDR3 bases: TGCAGCGTTGAACAGGGTTCCTACGAGCAGTACTTC.

This rearrangement joins TRBV12-3 or TRBV12-4 to TRBJ2-2, with D possibly matching TRBD1 (5 bases). The CDR3 length is 13 residues. Trimming shortened V by 11 bases and J by 0 bases, and 10 bases separated the two germline ends. CDR3 nucleotide sequence: TGTGCCTTGGGGCTAGCGAACACCGGGGAGCTGTTTTTT. Translation gives CALGLANTGELFF.

The rearrangement uses TRBV18 and TRBJ1-2; D is possibly TRBD1 (6 bases). Trimming pared 2 bases from V and 3 bases from J, leaving 10 bases between. This CDR3 contains 14 residues. CDR1 and CDR2 from the germline V gene are KGHSH and LQKENI. The CDR3 DNA reads as TGTGCCAGCTCACCAAAGGACAGATACTATGGCTACACCTTC. Encoded protein: CASSPKDRYYGYTF.

The rearrangement links TRBV5-4 to TRBJ1-2; tentatively, D is TRBD1 (6 bases). This CDR3 is built from 16 residues. The V gene lost 4 bases and the J gene lost 6 bases, with 22 bases spanning the gap. Germline V gene data show CDR1 as SGHNT and CDR2 as YYREEE (reference sequence). The CDR3 bases are TGTGCCAGCAGCCCCCACATGGGCAGGGGAGGAGATGGCTACACCTTC. Translating gives CASSPHMGRGGDGYTF.

This chain links TRBV29-1 with TRBJ2-5, with 7 bases aligning to TRBD1. The ends lost 6 bases at V and 2 bases at J; junction bases unmatched: 6. CDR1 and CDR2 (germline): SQVTM, ANQGSEA. The CDR3 loop spans 13 amino acids. The CDR3 region is CSVAWDRQETQYF. The CDR3 coding sequence is TGCAGCGTCGCATGGGACAGACAAGAGACCCAGTACTTC.

The V and J genes are TRBV18 and TRBJ2-2; D is unclear. Trimming stripped 6 bases from V and 2 bases from J, with 4 bases between. CDR3 length: 12 residues. The germline gives CDR1 KGHSH, CDR2 LQKENI. The CDR3 DNA reads as TGTGCCAGCTCTGCTAACACCGGGGAGCTGTTTTTT. It encodes CASSANTGELFF.

The gene calls are TRBV24-1 and TRBJ2-1; 10 bases agree with TRBD1. Germline CDR1 and CDR2: KGHDR and SFDVKD. Unmatched junction bases numbered 6, after V lost 1 base and J lost 10 bases. This CDR3 has 15 residues. The DNA for the CDR3 is TGTGCCACCAGTGATTTTGGGACAGGGGTCGGGGAGCAGTTCTTC. It yields the protein CATSDFGTGVGEQFF.

CDR3 in amino acids: CSGARGQETQYF. DNA for the CDR3: TGCAGCGGGGCCCGGGGCCAAGAGACCCAGTACTTC. V and J are TRBV29-1 and TRBJ2-5; tentative D call: TRBD2 (5 bases). V gave up 7 bases and J gave up 1 base, with 10 bases separating them. The CDR3 sequence is 12 residues long. CDR1 is SQVTM and CDR2 is ANQGSEA in the germline V gene.

The chain combines TRBV20-1 with TRBJ1-1; D not resolved. CDR1 and CDR2 (germline): DFQATT, SNEGSKA (reference sequence). The CDR3 is 14 residues long. Trimming took 6 bases from V and 1 from J, leaving 15 bases between them. The CDR3 protein is CSARYTPGNTEAFF. In DNA form, the CDR3 reads TGCAGTGCACGATATACCCCCGGGAACACTGAAGCTTTCTTT.

This clonotype was observed once. J is TRBJ2-7 and V is TRBV5-1; TRBD2 matches 7 bases. Germline CDR1 is SGHRS and CDR2 is YFSETQ. The CDR3 is 14 amino acids. J lost 1 base, V lost 5 bases, and 6 bases had no gene match. CDR3 in amino acids: CASRSREESYEQYF. Here the CDR3 DNA reads TGCGCCAGCAGAAGCCGGGAGGAATCCTACGAGCAGTACTTC.

The J gene is TRBJ1-2, the V gene TRBV2; unclear D gene. Germline-derived CDR1 and CDR2 are SNHLY and FYNNEI. The CDR3 totals 12 residues. Trimming left V 4 bases short and J 7 bases short, with 10 bases between. The CDR3 region is CASSVSGSGYTF. In nucleotides, the CDR3 is TGTGCCAGCAGTGTCTCAGGCAGTGGCTACACCTTC.

The J gene is TRBJ2-5, the V gene TRBV23-1; tentatively, D is TRBD2 (6 bases). TRBV23-1 carries the ORF label, with uncertain function. The CDR3 sequence is 16 residues long. The V gene lost 0 bases and the J gene lost 5 bases, with 16 bases spanning the gap. CDR3 in DNA: TGCGCCAGCAGTCAATCTGGAGGGAGGAAGGAGGAGACCCAGTACTTC. Protein: CASSQSGGRKEETQYF.

This sequence joins TRBV5-4 and TRBJ2-2; 9 bases fit TRBD1. J gave up 4 bases and V 4 bases, and 8 bases lay outside the gene matches. Germline-derived CDR1 and CDR2 are SGHNT and YYREEE (reference sequence). The CDR3 extends over 16 amino acids. The CDR3 spells CASSPDRGDVTGELFF. The CDR3, as DNA: TGTGCCAGCAGCCCCGACAGGGGGGACGTCACCGGGGAGCTGTTTTTT.

The chain couples TRBV2 to TRBJ2-7; no definite D call. The CDR3 is 12 amino acids. Trimming stripped 6 bases from V and 0 bases from J, with 6 bases between. Germline V lookup: CDR1 SNHLY, CDR2 FYNNEI. The CDR3 DNA reads as TGTGCCAGCAGGCTGAACTCCTACGAGCAGTACTTC. Its translation is CASRLNSYEQYF.

The rearrangement uses TRBV6-6 and TRBJ1-5; D is possibly TRBD1 (6 bases). V was cut by 4 bases and J by 4 bases, with 17 bases left in between. This CDR3 is built from 16 residues. Germline CDR1 MNHNY, CDR2 SVGAGI (reference sequence). CDR3 residues: CASSLRQASFNQPQHF. In nucleotides, the CDR3 is TGTGCCAGCAGTTTGAGACAGGCAAGTTTTAATCAGCCCCAGCATTTT.

V gene TRBV27 combines with J gene TRBJ1-1, with TRBD1 as a possible D gene (5 bases). V dropped 3 bases and J dropped 7 bases, with 12 bases sitting between them. Germline CDR1 and CDR2: MNHEY and SMNVEV (reference sequence). CDR3 length equals 13 residues. CDR3 in DNA: TGTGCCAGCAGTTTGGTCAGGGATAGTGAAGCTTTCTTT. Its protein is CASSLVRDSEAFF.